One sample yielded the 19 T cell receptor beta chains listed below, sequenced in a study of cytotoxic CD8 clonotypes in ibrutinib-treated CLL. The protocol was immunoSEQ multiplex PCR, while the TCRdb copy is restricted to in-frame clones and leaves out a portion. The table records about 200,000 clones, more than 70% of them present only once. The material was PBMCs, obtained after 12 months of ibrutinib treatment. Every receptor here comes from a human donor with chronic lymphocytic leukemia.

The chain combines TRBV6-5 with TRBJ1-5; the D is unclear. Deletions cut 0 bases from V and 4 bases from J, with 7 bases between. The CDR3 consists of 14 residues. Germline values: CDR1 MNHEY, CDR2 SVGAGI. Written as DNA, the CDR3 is TGTGCCAGCAGTTACTCGAACGGTAATCAGCCCCAGCATTTT. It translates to CASSYSNGNQPQHF.

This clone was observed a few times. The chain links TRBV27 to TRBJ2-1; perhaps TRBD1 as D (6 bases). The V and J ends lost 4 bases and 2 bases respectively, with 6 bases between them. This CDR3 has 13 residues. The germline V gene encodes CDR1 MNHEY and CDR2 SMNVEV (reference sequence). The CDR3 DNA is TGTGCCAGCAGTTCAGGGGCCTACAATGAGCAGTTCTTC. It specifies CASSSGAYNEQFF.

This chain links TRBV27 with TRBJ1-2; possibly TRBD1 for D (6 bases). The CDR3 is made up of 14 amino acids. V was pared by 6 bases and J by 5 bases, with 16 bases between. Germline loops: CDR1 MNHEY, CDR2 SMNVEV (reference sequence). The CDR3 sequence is CASREGGPGYGYTF. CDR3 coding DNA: TGTGCCAGCAGGGAGGGGGGACCCGGTTATGGCTACACCTTC.

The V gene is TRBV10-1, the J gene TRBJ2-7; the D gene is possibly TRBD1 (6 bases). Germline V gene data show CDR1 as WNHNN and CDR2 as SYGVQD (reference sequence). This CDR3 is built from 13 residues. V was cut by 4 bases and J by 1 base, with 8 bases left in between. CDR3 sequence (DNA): TGCGCCAGCAGTGGGGACACGTCCTACGAGCAGTACTTC. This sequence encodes CASSGDTSYEQYF.

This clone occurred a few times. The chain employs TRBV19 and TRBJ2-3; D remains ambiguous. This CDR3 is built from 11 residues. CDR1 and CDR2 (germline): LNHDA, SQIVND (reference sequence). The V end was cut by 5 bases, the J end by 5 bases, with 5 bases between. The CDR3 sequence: CASSLGDTQYF. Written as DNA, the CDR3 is TGTGCCAGTAGTCTGGGAGATACGCAGTATTTT.

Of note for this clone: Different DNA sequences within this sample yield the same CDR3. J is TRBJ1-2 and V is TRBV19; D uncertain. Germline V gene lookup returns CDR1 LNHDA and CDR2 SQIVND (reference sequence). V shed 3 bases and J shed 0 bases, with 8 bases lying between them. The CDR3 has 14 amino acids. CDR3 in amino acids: CASSIDRANYGYTF. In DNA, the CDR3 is TGTGCCAGTAGTATCGACCGAGCTAACTATGGCTACACCTTC.

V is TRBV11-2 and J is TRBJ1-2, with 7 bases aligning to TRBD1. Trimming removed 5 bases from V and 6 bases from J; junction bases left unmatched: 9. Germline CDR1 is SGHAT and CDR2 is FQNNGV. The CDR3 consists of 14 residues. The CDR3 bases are TGTGCCAGCAGCAGACGACAGGGAGGAGATGGCTACACCTTC. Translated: CASSRRQGGDGYTF.

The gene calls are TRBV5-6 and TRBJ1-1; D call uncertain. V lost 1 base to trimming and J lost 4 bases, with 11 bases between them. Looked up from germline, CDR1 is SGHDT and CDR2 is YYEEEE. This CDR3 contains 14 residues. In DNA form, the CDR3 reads TGTGCCAGCAGCTTGAACCGGGGTACCACTGAAGCTTTCTTT. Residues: CASSLNRGTTEAFF. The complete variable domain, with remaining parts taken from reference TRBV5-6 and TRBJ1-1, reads DAGVTQSPTHLIKTRGQQVTLRCSPKSGHDTVSWYQQALGQGPQFIFQYYEEEERQRGNFPDRFSGHQFPNYSSELNVNALLLGDSALYLCASSLNRGTTEAFFGQGTRLTVV.

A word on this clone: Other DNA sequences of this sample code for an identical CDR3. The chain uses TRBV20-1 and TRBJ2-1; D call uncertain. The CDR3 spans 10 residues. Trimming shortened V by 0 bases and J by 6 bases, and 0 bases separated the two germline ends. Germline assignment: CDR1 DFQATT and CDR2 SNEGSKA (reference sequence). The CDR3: CSARDNEQFF. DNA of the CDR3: TGCAGTGCTAGAGACAATGAGCAGTTCTTC.

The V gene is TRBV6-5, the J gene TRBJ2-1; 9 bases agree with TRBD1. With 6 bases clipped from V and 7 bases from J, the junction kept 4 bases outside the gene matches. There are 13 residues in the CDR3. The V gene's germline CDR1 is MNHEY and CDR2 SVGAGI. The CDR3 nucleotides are TGTGCCAGCAGATCCGGGACAGGGAATGAGCAGTTCTTC. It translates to CASRSGTGNEQFF.

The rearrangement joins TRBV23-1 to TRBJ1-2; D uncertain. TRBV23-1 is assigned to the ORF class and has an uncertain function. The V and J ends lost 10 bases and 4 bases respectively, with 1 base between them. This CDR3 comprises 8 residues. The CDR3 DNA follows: TGCGCCACCTATGGCTACACCTTC. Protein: CATYGYTF.

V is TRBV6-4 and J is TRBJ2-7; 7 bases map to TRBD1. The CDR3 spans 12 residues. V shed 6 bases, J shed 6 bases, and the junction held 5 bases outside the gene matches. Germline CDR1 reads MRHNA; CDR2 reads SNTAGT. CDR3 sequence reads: CASSPTGIEQYF. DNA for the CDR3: TGTGCCAGCAGCCCGACAGGGATCGAGCAGTACTTC.

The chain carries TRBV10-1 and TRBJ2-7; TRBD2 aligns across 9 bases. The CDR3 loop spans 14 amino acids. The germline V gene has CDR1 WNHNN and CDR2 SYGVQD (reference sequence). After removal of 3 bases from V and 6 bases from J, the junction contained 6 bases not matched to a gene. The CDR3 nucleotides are TGCGCCAGCAGTGAATCGGGACTAGCCGCCGAGCAGTACTTC. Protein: CASSESGLAAEQYF.

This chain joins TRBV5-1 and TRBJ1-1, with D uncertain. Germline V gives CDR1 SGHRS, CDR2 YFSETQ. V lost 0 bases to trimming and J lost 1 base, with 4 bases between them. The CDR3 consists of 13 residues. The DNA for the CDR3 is TGCGCCAGCAGCTTGGTGAAGAACACTGAAGCTTTCTTT. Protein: CASSLVKNTEAFF.

CDR3 nucleotide sequence: TGTGCCAGCAGTAACCGGGAGCGGGGGTTAAACACTGAAGCTTTCTTT. It is translated as CASSNRERGLNTEAFF. The chain is built from TRBV9 and TRBJ1-1, with TRBD1 as a possible D gene (5 bases). Per germline, CDR1 SGDLS and CDR2 YYNGEE. This CDR3 region has 16 residues. Trimming removed 5 bases at V and 2 bases at J, with 19 bases between.

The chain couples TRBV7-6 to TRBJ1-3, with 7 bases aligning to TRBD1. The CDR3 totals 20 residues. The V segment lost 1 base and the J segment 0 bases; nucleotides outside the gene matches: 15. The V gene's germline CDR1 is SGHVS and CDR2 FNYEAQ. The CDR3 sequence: CASSLVIGFTGATSGNTIYF. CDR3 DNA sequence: TGTGCCAGCAGCTTAGTCATCGGGTTCACAGGGGCCACCTCTGGAAACACCATATATTTT. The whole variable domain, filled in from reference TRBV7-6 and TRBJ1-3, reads GAGVSQSPRYKVTKRGQDVALRCDPISGHVSLYWYRQALGQGPEFLTYFNYEAQQDKSGLPNDRFSAERPEGSISTLTIQRTEQRDSAMYRCASSLVIGFTGATSGNTIYFGEGSWLTVV.

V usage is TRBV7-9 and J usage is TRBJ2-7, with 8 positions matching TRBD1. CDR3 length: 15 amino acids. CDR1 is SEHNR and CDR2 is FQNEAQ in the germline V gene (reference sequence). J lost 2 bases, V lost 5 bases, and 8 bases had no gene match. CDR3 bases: TGTGCCAGCAGCCCCCGACAGGGGCCAACCTACGAGCAGTACTTC. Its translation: CASSPRQGPTYEQYF.

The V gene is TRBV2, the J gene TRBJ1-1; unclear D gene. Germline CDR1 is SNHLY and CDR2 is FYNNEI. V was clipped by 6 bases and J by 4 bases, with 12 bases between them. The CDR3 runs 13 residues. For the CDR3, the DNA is TGTGCCAGCAGCGCGGGCGGCGCCACTGAAGCTTTCTTT. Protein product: CASSAGGATEAFF.

The CDR3 DNA reads as TGTGCCACGGCGCGTAGCTCCTACAATGAGCAGTTCTTC. Translated: CATARSSYNEQFF. This sequence joins TRBV2 and TRBJ2-1; D is undetermined. The CDR3 spans 13 residues. V lost 10 bases to trimming and J lost 0 bases, with 10 bases between them. The germline gives CDR1 SNHLY, CDR2 FYNNEI.